The next 2 T cell receptor beta chains were all read from a single sample in a study of radiation and T cells in renal cell carcinoma. Time point reported: blood 4 weeks post-SBRT, at nephrectomy. As to treatment: 15 Gy SBRT to primary tumor, nephrectomy 4 weeks later. Sequenced by immunoSEQ multiplex PCR; TCRdb stores in-frame clones only, minus some. Among fewer than 200,000 clones listed, about 87% were seen once. The sample in question was blood, obtained from a patient whose treatment included radiotherapy and nephrectomy. These receptors were collected from a woman in her 50s with renal cell carcinoma.

The rearrangement joins TRBV7-2 to TRBJ2-7; D not certain. The V end was cut by 1 base, the J end by 6 bases, with 13 bases between. Germline CDR1 is SGHTA and CDR2 is FQGNSA. The CDR3 consists of 14 residues. The CDR3 region has the DNA TGTGCCAGCAGCTTAGACCCGGGCCCTTTCGAGCAGTACTTC. Amino acids: CASSLDPGPFEQYF.

V is TRBV10-3 and J is TRBJ2-3, with no clear D. This CDR3 comprises 13 residues. V shed 0 bases and J shed 5 bases, with 6 bases lying between them. Germline assignment: CDR1 ENHRY and CDR2 SYGVKD. The CDR3 bases are TGTGCCATCAGTGAGTCGAGTCGAGATACGCAGTATTTT. It encodes CAISESSRDTQYF.